The rows below give T cell receptor beta chains drawn from one sample of a study of metastatic and nonmetastatic thyroid tumors. TCRdb ran MiXCR on the PCR reads. In the table there are tens of thousands of clones, 15% to 20% of which are singletons. The sample was blood. Every receptor here comes from a female donor with papillary thyroid cancer or a benign thyroid nodule (not recorded which). Some clones in this sample may be carry-over from other donors' samples. The CDR3 runs from the conserved cysteine through the conserved F or W. D genes are given only for firm matches. Clone size, where shown, is once, few, many, or a class for clones that have expanded.

V gene: TRBV2
D gene: NA
clone size: many
J gene: TRBJ1-6
CDR3 protein: CASSVSRQGLNSPLHF
CDR3 DNA: TGTGCCAGCAGCGTTTCTAGGCAGGGGCTTAATTCACCCCTCCACTTT

V gene: TRBV7-8
D gene: NA
clone size: NA
J gene: TRBJ1-2
CDR3 protein: CASSLQAQGNYGYTF
CDR3 DNA: TGTGCCAGCAGCTTACAGGCCCAGGGTAACTATGGCTACACCTTC

V gene: TRBV20-1
D gene: TRBD2
clone size: many
J gene: TRBJ2-7
CDR3 protein: CSAPRTSTYEQYF
CDR3 DNA: TGCAGTGCTCCTAGGACTAGCACCTACGAGCAGTACTTC

V gene: TRBV12-3/TRBV12-4
D gene: NA
clone size: many
J gene: TRBJ2-5
CDR3 protein: CASSPVGPKETQYF
CDR3 DNA: TGTGCCAGCAGCCCAGTTGGTCCGAAAGAGACCCAGTACTTC

V gene: TRBV12-5
D gene: TRBD2
clone size: few
J gene: TRBJ2-7
CDR3 protein: CASVNRGREHEQYF
CDR3 DNA: TGTGCTAGTGTTAACCGGGGGAGGGAACACGAGCAGTACTTC

V gene: TRBV20-1
D gene: NA
clone size: NA
J gene: TRBJ2-7
CDR3 protein: CSASRGTVTYEQYF
CDR3 DNA: TGCAGTGCTAGCCGAGGGACGGTAACCTACGAGCAGTACTTC

V gene: TRBV10-2
D gene: TRBD2
clone size: NA
J gene: TRBJ2-1
CDR3 protein: CASRSAGAYNEQFF
CDR3 DNA: TGCGCCAGCCGGTCGGCGGGAGCCTACAATGAGCAGTTCTTC

V gene: TRBV20-1
D gene: TRBD1
clone size: NA
J gene: TRBJ1-2
CDR3 protein: CSASDRTGSNYGYTF
CDR3 DNA: TGCAGTGCTAGCGACCGGACAGGGAGTAACTATGGCTACACCTTC

V gene: TRBV19
D gene: NA
clone size: many
J gene: TRBJ1-4
CDR3 protein: CASTQPGGTEKLFF
CDR3 DNA: TGTGCCAGTACCCAACCGGGCGGGACAGAAAAACTGTTTTTT

V gene: TRBV12-3/TRBV12-4
D gene: NA
clone size: many
J gene: TRBJ1-2
CDR3 protein: CASSVGLRGYTF
CDR3 DNA: TGTGCCAGCAGTGTGGGCCTGAGGGGCTACACCTTC

V gene: TRBV7-9
D gene: TRBD1
clone size: many
J gene: TRBJ2-7
CDR3 protein: CASSSTGTAYEQYF
CDR3 DNA: TGTGCCAGCAGCTCAACCGGGACAGCCTACGAGCAGTACTTC

V gene: TRBV7-9
D gene: TRBD1
clone size: many
J gene: TRBJ1-5
CDR3 protein: CASSLARQGHQPQHF
CDR3 DNA: TGTGCCAGCAGCTTAGCCCGACAGGGACATCAGCCCCAGCATTTT

V gene: TRBV2
D gene: TRBD1
clone size: many
J gene: TRBJ1-6
CDR3 protein: CASSDRGLGPLHF
CDR3 DNA: TGTGCCAGCAGTGATAGGGGGCTGGGACCCCTCCACTTT

V gene: TRBV18
D gene: NA
clone size: many
J gene: TRBJ1-1
CDR3 protein: CASQQGLNTEAFF
CDR3 DNA: TGTGCCAGCCAACAGGGCCTGAACACTGAAGCTTTCTTT

V gene: TRBV5-8
D gene: TRBD2
clone size: NA
J gene: TRBJ2-7
CDR3 protein: CASSLGASGNEQYF
CDR3 DNA: TGTGCCAGCAGCTTGGGGGCTAGCGGGAACGAGCAGTACTTC

V gene: TRBV11-2
D gene: NA
clone size: once
J gene: TRBJ1-2
CDR3 protein: CASSLADSNYGYTF
CDR3 DNA: TGTGCCAGCAGCTTAGCAGACAGCAACTATGGCTACACCTTC

V gene: TRBV20-1
D gene: TRBD1
clone size: many
J gene: TRBJ2-1
CDR3 protein: CSAAGTGNYNEQFF
CDR3 DNA: TGCAGTGCTGCCGGGACAGGGAACTACAATGAGCAGTTCTTC

V gene: TRBV28
D gene: NA
clone size: few
J gene: TRBJ2-7
CDR3 protein: CASGAGPYEQYF
CDR3 DNA: TGTGCCAGCGGGGCGGGACCCTACGAGCAGTACTTC

V gene: TRBV6-5
D gene: NA
clone size: many
J gene: TRBJ2-1
CDR3 protein: CASSPMAGGLSSYNEQFF
CDR3 DNA: TGTGCCAGCAGTCCCATGGCCGGGGGTCTAAGCTCCTACAATGAGCAGTTCTTC

V gene: TRBV2
D gene: NA
clone size: many
J gene: TRBJ1-5
CDR3 protein: CASSDLTGGNQPQHF
CDR3 DNA: TGTGCCAGCAGTGACCTGACAGGAGGCAATCAGCCCCAGCATTTT

V gene: TRBV5-1
D gene: TRBD1
clone size: many
J gene: TRBJ1-5
CDR3 protein: CASSLEGPGQGLQTQHF
CDR3 DNA: TGCGCCAGCAGCTTGGAGGGCCCGGGACAGGGCCTTCAAACCCAGCATTTT

V gene: TRBV19
D gene: TRBD1
clone size: many
J gene: TRBJ1-2
CDR3 protein: CASSQEGTVPFYGYTF
CDR3 DNA: TGTGCCAGTAGTCAGGAGGGGACAGTGCCTTTCTATGGCTACACCTTC

V gene: TRBV5-1
D gene: NA
clone size: NA
J gene: TRBJ1-2
CDR3 protein: CASSLEQGYGYTF
CDR3 DNA: TGCGCCAGCAGCTTGGAGCAGGGCTATGGCTACACCTTC

V gene: TRBV12-3/TRBV12-4
D gene: NA
clone size: many
J gene: TRBJ2-1
CDR3 protein: CASSMRGGGVDNEQFF
CDR3 DNA: TGTGCCAGCAGCATGAGGGGGGGCGGGGTGGACAATGAGCAGTTCTTC

V gene: TRBV6-6
D gene: NA
clone size: many
J gene: TRBJ1-5
CDR3 protein: CASSYVGYQPQHF
CDR3 DNA: TGTGCCAGCAGTTACGTGGGGTATCAGCCCCAGCATTTT

V gene: TRBV2
D gene: TRBD2
clone size: many
J gene: TRBJ2-1
CDR3 protein: CASSVTSGNYNEQFF
CDR3 DNA: TGTGCCAGCAGTGTAACTAGCGGCAACTACAATGAGCAGTTCTTC